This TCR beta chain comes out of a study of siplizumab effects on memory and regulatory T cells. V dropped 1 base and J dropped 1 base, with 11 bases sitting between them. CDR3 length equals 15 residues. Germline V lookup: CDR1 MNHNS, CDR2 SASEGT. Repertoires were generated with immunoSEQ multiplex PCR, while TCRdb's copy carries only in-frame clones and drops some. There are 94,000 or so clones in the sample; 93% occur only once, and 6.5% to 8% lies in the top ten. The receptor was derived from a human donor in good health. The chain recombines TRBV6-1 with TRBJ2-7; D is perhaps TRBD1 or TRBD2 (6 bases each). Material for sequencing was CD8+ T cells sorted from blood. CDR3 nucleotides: TGTGCCAGCAGTGAAGGCGGGACACCTTCCTACGAGCAGTACTTC. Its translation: CASSEGGTPSYEQYF.